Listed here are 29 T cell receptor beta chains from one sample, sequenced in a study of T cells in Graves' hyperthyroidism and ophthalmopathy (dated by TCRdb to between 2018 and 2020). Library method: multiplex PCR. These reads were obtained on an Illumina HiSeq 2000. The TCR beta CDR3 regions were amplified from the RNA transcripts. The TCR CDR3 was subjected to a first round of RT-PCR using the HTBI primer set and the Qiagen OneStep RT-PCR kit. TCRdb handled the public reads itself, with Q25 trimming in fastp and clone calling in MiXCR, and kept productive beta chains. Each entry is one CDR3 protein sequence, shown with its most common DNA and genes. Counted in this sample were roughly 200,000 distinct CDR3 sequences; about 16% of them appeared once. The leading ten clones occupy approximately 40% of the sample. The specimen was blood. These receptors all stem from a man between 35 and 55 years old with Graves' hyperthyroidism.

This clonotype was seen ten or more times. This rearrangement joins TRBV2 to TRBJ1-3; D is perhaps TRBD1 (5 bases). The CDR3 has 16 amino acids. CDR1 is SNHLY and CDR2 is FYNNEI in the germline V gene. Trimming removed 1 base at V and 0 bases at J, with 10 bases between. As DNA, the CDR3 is TGTGCCAGCAGTGAAGAGGGGATAGTCTCTGGAAACACCATATATTTT. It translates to CASSEEGIVSGNTIYF.

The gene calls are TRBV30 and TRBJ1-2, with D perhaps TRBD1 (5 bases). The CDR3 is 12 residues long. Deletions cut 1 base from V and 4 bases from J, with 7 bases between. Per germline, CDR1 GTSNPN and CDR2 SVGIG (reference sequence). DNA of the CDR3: TGTGCCTGGAGTGCCAGGGCCTATGGCTACACCTTC. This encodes CAWSARAYGYTF.

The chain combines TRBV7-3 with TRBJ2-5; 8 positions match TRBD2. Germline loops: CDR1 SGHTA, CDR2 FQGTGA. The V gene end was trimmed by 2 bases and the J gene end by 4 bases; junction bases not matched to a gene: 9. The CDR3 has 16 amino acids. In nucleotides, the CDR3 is TGTGCCAGCAGCTTAGACTCGGGACTAGTGGGAGAGACCCAGTACTTC. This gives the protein CASSLDSGLVGETQYF.

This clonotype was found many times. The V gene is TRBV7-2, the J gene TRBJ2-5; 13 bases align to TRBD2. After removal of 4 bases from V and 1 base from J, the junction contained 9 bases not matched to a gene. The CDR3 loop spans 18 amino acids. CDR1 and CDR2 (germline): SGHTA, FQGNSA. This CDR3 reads CASSSPDGTSGAQETQYF. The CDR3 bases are TGTGCCAGCAGCTCCCCGGATGGGACTAGCGGGGCCCAAGAGACCCAGTACTTC.

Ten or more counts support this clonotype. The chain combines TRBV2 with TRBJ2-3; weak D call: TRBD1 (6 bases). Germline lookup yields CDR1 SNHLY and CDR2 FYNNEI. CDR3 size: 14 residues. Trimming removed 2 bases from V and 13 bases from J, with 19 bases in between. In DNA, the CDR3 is TGTGCCAGCAGTGAACCCCGGGACATCCGAGGGGAGTATTTT. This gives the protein CASSEPRDIRGEYF. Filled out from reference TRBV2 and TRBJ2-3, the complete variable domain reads EPEVTQTPSHQVTQMGQEVILRCVPISNHLYFYWYRQILGQKVEFLVSFYNNEISEKSEIFDDQFSVERPDGSNFTLKIRSTKLEDSAMYFCASSEPRDIRGEYFGPGTRLTVL.

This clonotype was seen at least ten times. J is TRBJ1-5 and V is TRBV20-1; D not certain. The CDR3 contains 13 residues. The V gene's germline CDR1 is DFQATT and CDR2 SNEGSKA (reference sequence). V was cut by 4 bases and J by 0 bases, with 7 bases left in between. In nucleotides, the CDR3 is TGCAGTGCTACAGGAAATAGCAATCAGCCCCAGCATTTT. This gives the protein CSATGNSNQPQHF.

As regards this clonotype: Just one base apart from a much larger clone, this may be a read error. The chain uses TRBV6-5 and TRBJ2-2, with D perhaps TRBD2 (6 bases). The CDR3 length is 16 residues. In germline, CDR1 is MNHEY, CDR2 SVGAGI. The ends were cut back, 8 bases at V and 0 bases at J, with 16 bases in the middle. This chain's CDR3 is CASGSADYPNTGELFF. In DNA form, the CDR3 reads TGTGCCAGCGGTTCCGCGGACTACCCGAACACCGGGGAGCTGTTTTTT.

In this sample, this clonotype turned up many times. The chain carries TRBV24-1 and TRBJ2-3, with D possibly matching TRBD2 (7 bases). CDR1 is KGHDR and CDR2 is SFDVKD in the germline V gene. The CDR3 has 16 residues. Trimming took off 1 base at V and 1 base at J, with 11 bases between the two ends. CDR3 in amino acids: CATSDLRGGGTDTQYF. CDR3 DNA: TGTGCCACCAGTGATTTAAGGGGGGGAGGCACAGATACGCAGTATTTT.

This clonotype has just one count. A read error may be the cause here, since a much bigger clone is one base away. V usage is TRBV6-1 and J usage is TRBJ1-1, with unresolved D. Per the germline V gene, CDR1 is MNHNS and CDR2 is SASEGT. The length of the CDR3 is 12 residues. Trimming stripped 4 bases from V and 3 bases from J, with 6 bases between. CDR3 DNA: TGTGCCAGCAGTGGTATGTACACTGAAGCTTTCTTT. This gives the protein CASSGMYTEAFF.

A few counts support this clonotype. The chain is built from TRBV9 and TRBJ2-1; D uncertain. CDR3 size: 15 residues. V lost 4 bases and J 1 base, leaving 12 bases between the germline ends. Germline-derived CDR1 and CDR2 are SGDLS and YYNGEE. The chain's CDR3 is CASSLTLASYNEQFF. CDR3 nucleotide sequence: TGTGCCAGCAGCCTTACATTGGCGTCCTACAATGAGCAGTTCTTC. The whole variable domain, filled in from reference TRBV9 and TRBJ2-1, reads DSGVTQTPKHLITATGQRVTLRCSPRSGDLSVYWYQQSLDQGLQFLIQYYNGEERAKGNILERFSAQQFPDLHSELNLSSLELGDSALYFCASSLTLASYNEQFFGPGTRLTVL.

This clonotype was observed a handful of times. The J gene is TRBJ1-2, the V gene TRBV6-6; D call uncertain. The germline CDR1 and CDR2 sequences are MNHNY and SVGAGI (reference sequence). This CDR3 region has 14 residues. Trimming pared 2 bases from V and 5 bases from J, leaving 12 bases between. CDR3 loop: CASSYRTRDYGYTF. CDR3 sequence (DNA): TGTGCCAGCAGTTACCGGACTCGGGATTATGGCTACACCTTC.

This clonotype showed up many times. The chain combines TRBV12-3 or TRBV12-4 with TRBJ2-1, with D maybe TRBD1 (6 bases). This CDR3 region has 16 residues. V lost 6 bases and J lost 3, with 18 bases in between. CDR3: CASSSETGTGYNEQFF. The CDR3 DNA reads TGTGCCAGCAGCTCCGAAACAGGGACGGGCTACAATGAGCAGTTCTTC.

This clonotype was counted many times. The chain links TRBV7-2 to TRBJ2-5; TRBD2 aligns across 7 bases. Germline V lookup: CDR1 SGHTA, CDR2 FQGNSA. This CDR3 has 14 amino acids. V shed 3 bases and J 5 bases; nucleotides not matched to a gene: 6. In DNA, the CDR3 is TGTGCCAGCAGCTTTCGCGGGGAGGGTGAGACCCAGTACTTC. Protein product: CASSFRGEGETQYF.

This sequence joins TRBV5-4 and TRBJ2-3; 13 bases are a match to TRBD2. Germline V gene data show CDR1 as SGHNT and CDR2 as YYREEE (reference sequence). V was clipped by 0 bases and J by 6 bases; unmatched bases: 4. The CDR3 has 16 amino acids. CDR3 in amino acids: CASSLEGLAGLDTQYF. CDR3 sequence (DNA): TGTGCCAGCAGCTTGGAGGGACTAGCGGGACTGGATACGCAGTATTTT.

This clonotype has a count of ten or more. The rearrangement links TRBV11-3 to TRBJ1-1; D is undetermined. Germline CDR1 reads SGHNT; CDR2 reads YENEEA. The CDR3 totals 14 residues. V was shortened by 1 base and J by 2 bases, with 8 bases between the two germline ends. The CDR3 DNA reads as TGTGCCAGCAGCTTAGGCTACAGAAACACTGAAGCTTTCTTT. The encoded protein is CASSLGYRNTEAFF.

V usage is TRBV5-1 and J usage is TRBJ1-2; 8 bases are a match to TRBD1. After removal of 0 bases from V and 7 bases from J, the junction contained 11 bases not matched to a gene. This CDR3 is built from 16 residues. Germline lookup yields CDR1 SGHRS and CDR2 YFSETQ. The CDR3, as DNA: TGCGCCAGCAGCTTGGCCGGGTCAGGACAGGGCTTTGGCTACACCTTC. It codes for CASSLAGSGQGFGYTF.

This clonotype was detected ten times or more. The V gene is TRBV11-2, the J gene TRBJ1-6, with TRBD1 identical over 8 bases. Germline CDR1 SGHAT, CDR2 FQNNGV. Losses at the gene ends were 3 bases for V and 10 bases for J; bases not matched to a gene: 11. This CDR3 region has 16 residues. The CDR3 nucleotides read TGTGCCAGCAGCTTTGGGGGAGGACAGGGCCGATCACCCCTCCACTTT. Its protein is CASSFGGGQGRSPLHF.

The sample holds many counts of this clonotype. The CDR3 DNA sequence: TGTGCCAGCAGCTTAAGGGGCAGTAGAGCCTACGAGCAGTACTTC. Amino acid sequence: CASSLRGSRAYEQYF. The rearrangement links TRBV7-2 to TRBJ2-7; perhaps TRBD1 as D (5 bases). From germline, CDR1 is SGHTA and CDR2 FQGNSA. Trimming pared 2 bases from V and 2 bases from J, leaving 13 bases between. The CDR3 is 15 amino acids.

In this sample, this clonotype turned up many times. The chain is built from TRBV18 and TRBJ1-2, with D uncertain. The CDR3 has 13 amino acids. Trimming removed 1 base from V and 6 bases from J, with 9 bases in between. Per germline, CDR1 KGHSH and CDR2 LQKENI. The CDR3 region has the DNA TGTGCCAGCTCACCACTCGGGGTAGATGGCTACACCTTC. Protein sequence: CASSPLGVDGYTF.

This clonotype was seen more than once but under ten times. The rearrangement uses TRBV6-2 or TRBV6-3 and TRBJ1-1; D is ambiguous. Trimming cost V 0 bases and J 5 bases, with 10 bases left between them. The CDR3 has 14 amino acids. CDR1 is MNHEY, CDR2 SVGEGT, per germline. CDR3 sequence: CASSYSNPPTEAFF. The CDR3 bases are TGTGCCAGCAGTTACTCAAATCCTCCGACTGAAGCTTTCTTT.

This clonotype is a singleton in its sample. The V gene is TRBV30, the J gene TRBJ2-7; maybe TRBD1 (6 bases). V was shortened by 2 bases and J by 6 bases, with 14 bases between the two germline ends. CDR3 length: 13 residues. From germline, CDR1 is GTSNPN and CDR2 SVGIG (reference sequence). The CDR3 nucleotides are TGTGCCTGGAGTATGTTACAGGGCTCCGAGCAGTACTTC. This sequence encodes CAWSMLQGSEQYF.

This CDR3 is CASSLSNRAAYEQYF. CDR3 nucleotides: TGCGCCAGCAGCCTTTCTAACAGGGCGGCCTACGAGCAGTACTTC. The V and J genes are TRBV4-3 and TRBJ2-7; tentatively, D is TRBD1 (6 bases). Trimming cost V 4 bases and J 2 bases, with 15 bases left between them. This CDR3 has 15 amino acids. CDR1 is LGHNA and CDR2 is YSLEER in the germline V gene.

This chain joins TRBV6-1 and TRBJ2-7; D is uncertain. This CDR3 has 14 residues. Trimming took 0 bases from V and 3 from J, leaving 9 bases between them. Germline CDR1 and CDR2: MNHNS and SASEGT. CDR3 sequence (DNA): TGTGCCAGCAGTGAAGCAAGGAATAACTACGAGCAGTACTTC. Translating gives CASSEARNNYEQYF.

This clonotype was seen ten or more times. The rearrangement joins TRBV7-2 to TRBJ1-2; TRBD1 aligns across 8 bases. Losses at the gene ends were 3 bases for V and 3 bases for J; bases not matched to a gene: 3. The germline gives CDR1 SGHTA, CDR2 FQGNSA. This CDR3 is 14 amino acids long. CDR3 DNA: TGTGCCAGCAGCTTGACAGGGGACTACTATGGCTACACCTTC. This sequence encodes CASSLTGDYYGYTF.

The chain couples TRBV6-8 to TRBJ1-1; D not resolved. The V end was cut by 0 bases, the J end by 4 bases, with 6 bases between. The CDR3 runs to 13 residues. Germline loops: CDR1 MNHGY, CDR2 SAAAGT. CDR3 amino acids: CASSYSGSTEAFF. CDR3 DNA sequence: TGTGCCAGCAGTTACTCAGGGAGCACTGAAGCTTTCTTT.

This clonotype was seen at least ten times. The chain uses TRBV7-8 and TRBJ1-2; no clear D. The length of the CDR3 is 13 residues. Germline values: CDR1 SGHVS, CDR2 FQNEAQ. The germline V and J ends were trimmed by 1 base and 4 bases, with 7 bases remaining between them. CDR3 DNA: TGTGCCAGCAGCTTAGGCATCAGCTATGGCTACACCTTC. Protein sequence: CASSLGISYGYTF. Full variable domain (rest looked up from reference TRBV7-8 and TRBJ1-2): GAGVSQSPRYKVAKRGQDVALRCDPISGHVSLFWYQQALGQGPEFLTYFQNEAQLDKSGLPSDRFFAERPEGSVSTLKIQRTQQEDSAVYLCASSLGISYGYTFGSGTRLTVV.

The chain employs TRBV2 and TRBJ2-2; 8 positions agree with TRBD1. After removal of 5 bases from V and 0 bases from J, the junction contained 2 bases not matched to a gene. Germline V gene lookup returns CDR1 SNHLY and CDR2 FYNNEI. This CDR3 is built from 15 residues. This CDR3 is CASSRQGTNTGELFF. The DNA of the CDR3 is TGTGCCAGCAGTCGACAGGGGACGAACACCGGGGAGCTGTTTTTT.

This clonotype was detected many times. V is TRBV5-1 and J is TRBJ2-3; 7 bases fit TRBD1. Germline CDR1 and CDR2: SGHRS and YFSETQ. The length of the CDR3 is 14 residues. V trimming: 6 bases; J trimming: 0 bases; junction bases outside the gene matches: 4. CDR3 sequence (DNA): TGCGCCAGCATGCGAGGGGGCAGCACAGATACGCAGTATTTT. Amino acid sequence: CASMRGGSTDTQYF.

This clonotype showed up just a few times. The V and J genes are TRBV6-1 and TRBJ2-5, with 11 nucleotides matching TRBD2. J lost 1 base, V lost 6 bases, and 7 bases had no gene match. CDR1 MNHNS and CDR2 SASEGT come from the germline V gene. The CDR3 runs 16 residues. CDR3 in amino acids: CASSLVSGGAQETQYF. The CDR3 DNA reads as TGTGCCAGCAGCCTAGTTAGCGGGGGGGCCCAAGAGACCCAGTACTTC.